Each of the 29 T cell receptor beta chains below was sequenced from the same sample in a study of blood T cells in healthy people across ages. Using a J-beta primer mix together with a sample-barcoded 5' primer, a second PCR was run for roughly 7 to 12 cycles. TCRdb fed the 5' RACE reads into MiXCR, producing one record per CDR3 protein. The sample includes hundreds of thousands of distinct CDR3 sequences, about 44% of them seen just once. The material sequenced was blood. The source is a man aged 30-40 years in good health.

This chain links TRBV4-1 with TRBJ1-1, with D tentatively TRBD1 (5 bases). This CDR3 spans 17 amino acids. In germline, CDR1 is MGHRA, CDR2 YSYEKL. V lost 1 base, J lost 1 base, and 16 bases lay in between. The CDR3 sequence: CASSQVEAGKGNTEAFF. CDR3 bases: TGCGCCAGCAGCCAAGTTGAAGCAGGGAAGGGGAACACTGAAGCTTTCTTT.

This clonotype was detected once. J is TRBJ1-4 and V is TRBV6-2 or TRBV6-3; the match to TRBD1 covers 8 bases. V was clipped by 2 bases and J by 6 bases; unmatched bases: 29. Germline V gene data show CDR1 as MNHEY and CDR2 as SVGEGT. The CDR3 loop spans 23 amino acids. CDR3 amino acids: CASSYEVVSSMRTGRRWYEKLFF. The CDR3, as DNA: TGTGCCAGCAGTTACGAGGTGGTCTCATCAATGAGGACAGGGCGTCGGTGGTATGAAAAACTGTTTTTT.

This clonotype has more than one count but fewer than ten. V and J are TRBV20-1 and TRBJ2-5, with D possibly TRBD1 on 6 matching bases. Trimming took 0 bases from V and 4 from J, leaving 18 bases between them. Looked up from germline, CDR1 is DFQATT and CDR2 is SNEGSKA (reference sequence). CDR3 size: 16 residues. CDR3 residues: CSARDRYGQMRETQYF. The CDR3 region has the DNA TGCAGTGCTAGAGATAGGTATGGACAGATGAGAGAGACCCAGTACTTC.

This clonotype showed up just a few times. The rearrangement uses TRBV6-2 or TRBV6-3 and TRBJ1-6; D call uncertain. The CDR3 loop spans 14 amino acids. Trimming pared 0 bases from V and 6 bases from J, leaving 6 bases between. Germline CDR1 reads MNHEY; CDR2 reads SVGEGT. The CDR3 loop is CASSYSRGNSPLHF. CDR3 nucleotide sequence: TGTGCCAGCAGTTACTCCCGGGGTAATTCACCCCTCCACTTT.

The genes are TRBV11-2 and TRBJ2-3, with 7 positions matching TRBD1. V was pared by 5 bases and J by 2 bases, with 7 bases of the junction left unmatched. Germline values: CDR1 SGHAT, CDR2 FQNNGV. The CDR3 totals 15 residues. CDR3 sequence reads: CASSPNRGLTDTQYF. CDR3 nucleotide sequence: TGTGCCAGCAGCCCAAACAGGGGCCTCACAGATACGCAGTATTTT.

In its sample, this clonotype was seen a few times. V usage is TRBV15 and J usage is TRBJ2-3, with 9 positions matching TRBD1. Germline assignment: CDR1 LNHNV and CDR2 YYDKDF (reference sequence). The length of the CDR3 is 16 residues. The J segment lost 5 bases and the V segment lost 3 bases, leaving 9 bases of the junction unmatched. The CDR3 region has the DNA TGTGCCACCAGCAGGCCCCGGGACAGGGTTATAGATACGCAGTATTTT. Its protein is CATSRPRDRVIDTQYF.

This chain joins TRBV4-3 and TRBJ1-2; weak D call: TRBD1 (6 bases). From germline, CDR1 is LGHNA and CDR2 YSLEER. Trimming stripped 0 bases from V and 5 bases from J, with 22 bases between. This CDR3 contains 18 residues. The CDR3 sequence: CASSQESGRGPTKYGYTF. In DNA, the CDR3 is TGCGCCAGCAGCCAAGAGTCAGGCAGGGGCCCCACGAAGTATGGCTACACCTTC.

Of note for this clonotype: At one end, the junction sequence differs from germline, possibly due to a read error. This chain joins TRBV11-3 and TRBJ2-1, with TRBD2 matching over 9 bases. CDR3 length: 15 amino acids. Per germline, CDR1 SGHNT and CDR2 YENEEA. The CDR3 bases are TGTGCCAGCAGCCGCTTAGCGGGAGCTGACAACGAGCAGTTCTTC. This translates into CASSRLAGADNEQFF.

The chain links TRBV4-2 to TRBJ2-2, with a weak D call TRBD1 (5 bases). The V gene's germline CDR1 is LGHNA and CDR2 YNFKEQ. CDR3 size: 15 residues. V was trimmed by 0 bases and J by 7 bases, leaving 12 bases between them. In nucleotides, the CDR3 is TGTGCCAGCAGCCAAGATCTTGGGGCTAGCGGGGAGCTGTTTTTT. This encodes CASSQDLGASGELFF.

This clonotype was seen a single time. This chain connects TRBV20-1 to TRBJ2-1, with 8 bases lining up with TRBD2. The germline V gene has CDR1 DFQATT and CDR2 SNEGSKA (reference sequence). Germline trimming cut 1 base from V and 9 bases from J; bases unmatched to any gene: 14. CDR3 size: 16 residues. The DNA of the CDR3 is TGCAGTGCTAGAGCTACGACTAGCCCGGGAGGGATTGAGCAGTTCTTC. Translating it yields CSARATTSPGGIEQFF.

The chain carries TRBV5-1 and TRBJ2-7; no definite D call. The CDR3 runs 16 residues. V gave up 0 bases and J gave up 2 bases, with 15 bases separating them. Germline lookup yields CDR1 SGHRS and CDR2 YFSETQ. The CDR3 DNA sequence: TGCGCCAGCAGCTTGGGTGGGCGCGGACCCGCCTACGAGCAGTACTTC. The encoded protein is CASSLGGRGPAYEQYF.

Comments on this clonotype: A much larger clone lies one base from this, so it may be a read error. The chain combines TRBV7-9 with TRBJ2-2; D may correspond to TRBD1 or TRBD2 (5 bases each). Germline CDR1 and CDR2: SEHNR and FQNEAQ (reference sequence). The CDR3 has 13 amino acids. V was clipped by 5 bases and J by 4 bases, with 8 bases between them. In DNA form, the CDR3 reads TGTGCCAGCAGCGTAGGGACCACCGGGGAGCTGTTTTTT. This gives the protein CASSVGTTGELFF.

This clonotype was counted only a few times. V gene TRBV7-2 combines with J gene TRBJ1-1; TRBD1 is a possible D gene (5 bases). Germline loops: CDR1 SGHTA, CDR2 FQGNSA. CDR3 length equals 15 residues. Trimming removed 0 bases at V and 0 bases at J, with 8 bases between. CDR3 in amino acids: CASSLATGMNTEAFF. CDR3 in DNA: TGTGCCAGCAGCTTAGCTACAGGAATGAACACTGAAGCTTTCTTT.

CDR3 sequence reads: CASSVLLDTDTQYF. The CDR3 nucleotides read TGTGCCAGCAGTGTTTTACTAGACACAGATACGCAGTATTTT. V usage is TRBV27 and J usage is TRBJ2-3; possibly TRBD2 for D (5 bases). CDR3 length: 14 amino acids. Germline lookup yields CDR1 MNHEY and CDR2 SMNVEV (reference sequence). V was cut by 5 bases and J by 2 bases, with 11 bases left in between.

V usage is TRBV13 and J usage is TRBJ2-7, with D tentatively TRBD1 (7 bases). This CDR3 spans 18 amino acids. The V gene's germline CDR1 is PRHDT and CDR2 FYEKMQ (reference sequence). V was trimmed by 5 bases and J by 1 base, leaving 24 bases between them. This CDR3 reads CASSPTGDSTGPSYEQYF. CDR3 sequence (DNA): TGTGCCAGCAGCCCCACAGGGGACTCAACGGGCCCTTCCTACGAGCAGTACTTC.

This clonotype was recorded only once. The chain has TRBV7-9 and TRBJ2-1; D gene unclear. CDR1 and CDR2 (germline): SEHNR, FQNEAQ (reference sequence). V lost 1 base and J 0 bases, leaving 13 bases between the germline ends. This CDR3 comprises 17 residues. CDR3 residues: CASSLVRRQLSYNEQFF. DNA of the CDR3: TGTGCCAGCAGCTTAGTCCGCAGGCAGCTCTCCTACAATGAGCAGTTCTTC.

Only a few counts were recorded for this clonotype. This chain connects TRBV4-2 to TRBJ2-1; 10 bases agree with TRBD1. This CDR3 region has 14 residues. CDR1 and CDR2 (germline): LGHNA, YNFKEQ. The junction had 6 bases not matched to a gene; V was cut back by 5 bases and J by 8 bases. CDR3 DNA: TGTGCCAGCAGCTCAGGACAGGGGGTAGATGAGCAGTTCTTC. This codes for CASSSGQGVDEQFF.

The rearrangement links TRBV24-1 to TRBJ2-3, with TRBD2 matching over 9 bases. There are 13 residues in the CDR3. In germline, CDR1 is KGHDR, CDR2 SFDVKD. J was trimmed by 11 bases and V by 6 bases; bases with no gene match: 8. The CDR3 sequence is CATSPPASGEQYF. The CDR3 coding sequence is TGTGCCACCAGTCCTCCGGCTAGCGGGGAGCAGTATTTT.

The V call is TRBV20-1, the J call TRBJ2-7; D might be TRBD1 (6 bases). The V end was cut by 8 bases, the J end by 1 base, with 9 bases between. This CDR3 contains 11 residues. The germline gives CDR1 DFQATT, CDR2 SNEGSKA (reference sequence). CDR3 residues: CSHRVSYEQYF. The CDR3 coding sequence is TGCAGTCACAGGGTTTCCTACGAGCAGTACTTC.

This clonotype was counted only a few times. The chain joins TRBV21-1 to TRBJ1-1; the table's D gene call, TRBD1, was not cross checked with the DNA. TRBV21-1 represents a pseudogene. CDR3 length: 18 residues. The CDR3 protein is CASSKDRGRGILNTEAFF. CDR3 DNA: TGTGCCAGCAGCAAAGATCGGGGGCGCGGGATCTTGAACACTGAAGCTTTCTTT.

The chain recombines TRBV7-2 with TRBJ2-5; 11 nucleotides agree with TRBD2. Judging by the DNA end, TRBJ2-7 fits better; the J call may be wrong. From germline, CDR1 is SGHTA and CDR2 FQGNSA. This CDR3 region has 15 residues. CDR3 protein: CASSSGLADLYEQYF. The CDR3 region has the DNA TGTGCCAGCAGCTCGGGACTAGCGGACCTCTACGAGCAGTACTTC.

The table lists this clonotype with a few counts. The V call is TRBV6-6, the J call TRBJ2-3; the D gene could be TRBD1 or TRBD2 (5 bases each). The length of the CDR3 is 15 residues. Trimming took off 0 bases at V and 0 bases at J, with 7 bases between the two ends. Germline loops: CDR1 MNHNY, CDR2 SVGAGI (reference sequence). The CDR3 nucleotides read TGTGCCAGCAGTTACTCGGGGGACAGCACAGATACGCAGTATTTT. The encoded protein is CASSYSGDSTDTQYF.

This clonotype was observed a handful of times. The V call is TRBV29-1, the J call TRBJ2-7; D is ambiguous. V gave up 6 bases and J gave up 0 bases, with 9 bases separating them. The CDR3 is made up of 12 amino acids. Germline CDR1 and CDR2: SQVTM and ANQGSEA. The CDR3, as DNA: TGCAGCGTGGCAGCCTCCTCCTACGAGCAGTACTTC. This encodes CSVAASSYEQYF.

This sequence joins TRBV28 and TRBJ2-3; 7 nucleotides align to TRBD1. Germline V gives CDR1 MDHEN, CDR2 SYDVKM. J lost 0 bases, V lost 5 bases, and 11 bases had no gene match. CDR3 length: 17 residues. The CDR3 region is CASSPQKGALSTDTQYF. The DNA of the CDR3 is TGTGCCAGCAGTCCCCAAAAGGGGGCGCTAAGCACAGATACGCAGTATTTT.

The CDR3 is CASSYAPYLLLAKNIQYF. The CDR3 nucleotides are TGTGCCAGCAGTTACGCGCCGTACTTGTTGCTAGCCAAAAACATTCAGTACTTC. The genes are TRBV6-6 and TRBJ2-4, with no clear D. This CDR3 region has 18 residues. From germline, CDR1 is MNHNY and CDR2 SVGAGI (reference sequence). The V end lost 2 bases, the J end lost 0 bases, and 17 bases lay between the germline ends.

In this sample, this clonotype turned up a few times. The rearrangement links TRBV5-6 to TRBJ2-3, with TRBD1 as a possible D gene (6 bases). The ends were cut back, 4 bases at V and 2 bases at J, with 11 bases in the middle. CDR3 length: 14 residues. Germline CDR1 and CDR2: SGHDT and YYEEEE. The CDR3 protein is CASSIRDTTDTQYF. The CDR3 coding sequence is TGTGCCAGCAGCATCCGGGACACCACAGATACGCAGTATTTT.

J is TRBJ2-1 and V is TRBV6-4; 8 bases fit TRBD1. The J segment lost 7 bases and the V segment lost 3 bases, leaving 5 bases of the junction unmatched. Looked up from germline, CDR1 is MRHNA and CDR2 is SNTAGT. The CDR3 has 14 amino acids. For the CDR3, the DNA is TGTGCCAGCAGTGATTTAACAGGGGGGAATGAGCAGTTCTTC. This translates into CASSDLTGGNEQFF.

This chain uses TRBV12-5 with TRBJ2-1; a possible D gene is TRBD1 (5 bases). The CDR3 has 14 residues. The V end lost 5 bases, the J end lost 3 bases, and 11 bases lay between the germline ends. From germline, CDR1 is LGHNT and CDR2 FRNRAP. CDR3 residues: CASGVADSYNEQFF. Here the CDR3 DNA reads TGTGCTAGTGGTGTGGCCGACAGCTACAATGAGCAGTTCTTC.

The rearrangement joins TRBV6-5 to TRBJ2-5; a weak D match, TRBD1 (5 bases). Germline-derived CDR1 and CDR2 are MNHEY and SVGAGI. This CDR3 comprises 15 residues. Trimming removed 2 bases from V and 4 bases from J, with 14 bases in between. The CDR3 region has the DNA TGTGCCAGCAGTTACGCCAGGGCCCGCCCAGAGACCCAGTACTTC. This translates into CASSYARARPETQYF.